Following are 30 T cell receptor beta chains from one sample sequenced in a study of CD8+ T cells in alopecia areata. Extracted from the samples, RNA was reverse transcribed into cDNA to serve as the sequencing template. Using immunoSEQ multiplex PCR, the repertoire was profiled, and TCRdb retains in-frame clones only, with some absent. The sample has roughly 230,000 clones, 43% seen once. Sample treatment: oral pan-JAK inhibitor, 5-10 mg twice daily. The starting material was CD4+ T cells sorted from blood, obtained around week 37, from a patient treated with tofacitinib. These receptors all stem from a human donor with alopecia areata.

The V gene is TRBV29-1, the J gene TRBJ2-3, with 13 bases matching TRBD2. This CDR3 is built from 12 residues. Trimming at V came to 7 bases and at J to 5 bases, leaving 0 bases not matched to a gene. From germline, CDR1 is SQVTM and CDR2 ANQGSEA. The CDR3 DNA follows: TGCAGCGGGACTAGCGGGGGAGATACGCAGTATTTT. This translates into CSGTSGGDTQYF.

At least ten counts were recorded for this clone. The chain has TRBV6-6 and TRBJ2-7, with D possibly being TRBD1 or TRBD2 (5 bases each). Trimming took 4 bases from V and 0 from J, leaving 16 bases between them. Germline CDR1 is MNHNY and CDR2 is SVGAGI (reference sequence). The CDR3 runs 16 residues. The chain's CDR3 is CASSSSGTLGSYEQYF. For the CDR3, the DNA is TGTGCCAGCAGTTCCTCCGGGACCCTCGGCTCCTACGAGCAGTACTTC.

This sequence joins TRBV30 and TRBJ2-3, with 8 bases lining up with TRBD2. CDR3 size: 15 residues. J gave up 2 bases and V 0 bases, and 4 bases lay outside the gene matches. Per germline, CDR1 GTSNPN and CDR2 SVGIG (reference sequence). CDR3 DNA: TGTGCCTGGAGTGTCCGAGCGGGAGCCACAGATACGCAGTATTTT. It encodes CAWSVRAGATDTQYF.

Concerning this clone: Sequence at one end of the junction differs from germline and may be a read error. The rearrangement joins TRBV29-1 to TRBJ2-1; perhaps D is TRBD1 or TRBD2 (7 bases each). The CDR3 length is 12 residues. Germline-derived CDR1 and CDR2 are SQVTM and ANQGSEA. CDR3 in DNA: TGCAGCGTTGAGAATTACGGGCAGGGGGGGGTCTTC. Protein: CSVENYGQGGVF.

This sequence joins TRBV7-7 and TRBJ2-2, with a possible D match to TRBD1 (5 bases). Looked up from germline, CDR1 is SSHAT and CDR2 is FNYEAQ (reference sequence). V lost 6 bases and J lost 0, with 14 bases in between. The CDR3 spans 16 residues. In nucleotides, the CDR3 is TGTGCCAGCAGTAGGGGTACAAATCCGAACACCGGGGAGCTGTTTTTT. Residues: CASSRGTNPNTGELFF.

This clone was seen only a few times. The chain employs TRBV28 and TRBJ1-5, with D perhaps matching TRBD1 (5 bases). Germline values: CDR1 MDHEN, CDR2 SYDVKM. The CDR3 consists of 13 residues. V lost 2 bases and J 6 bases, leaving 8 bases between the germline ends. In DNA, the CDR3 is TGTGCCAGCAGTTTAGGGGGTTCTCAGCCCCAGCATTTT. Amino acid sequence: CASSLGGSQPQHF.

Only a few counts were recorded for this clone. V and J are TRBV5-4 and TRBJ1-1; the match to TRBD1 covers 7 bases. The CDR3 is 14 amino acids. With 6 bases clipped from V and 1 base from J, the junction kept 6 bases outside the gene matches. CDR1 is SGHNT, CDR2 YYREEE, per germline (reference sequence). The CDR3 sequence is CASTRTGPNTEAFF. The DNA of the CDR3 is TGTGCCAGCACCAGGACAGGACCGAACACTGAAGCTTTCTTT.

Comments on this clone: The conserved final phenylalanine or tryptophan is absent from the CDR3, which likely points to a read error. The DNA is left out, because the CDR3 cannot be placed on it with certainty; the CDR3 is given as TCRdb lists it. The gene calls are TRBV23-1 and TRBJ2-3. TRBV23-1 is identified as an open reading frame with a role that is uncertain. Ends included, the CDR3 has 8 residues. This CDR3 reads CASSPVLD.

This clone showed up just once. V and J are TRBV29-1 and TRBJ1-1; 7 bases align to TRBD1. The CDR3 loop spans 14 amino acids. V lost 7 bases and J lost 0; bases outside the gene matches: 8. CDR1 is SQVTM, CDR2 ANQGSEA, per germline. In nucleotides, the CDR3 is TGCAGCGCTCACCGAGGACAGGTGAACACTGAAGCTTTCTTT. This encodes CSAHRGQVNTEAFF. Drawing the rest from reference TRBV29-1 and TRBJ1-1, the complete variable domain is SAVISQKPSRDICQRGTSLTIQCQVDSQVTMMFWYRQQPGQSLTLIATANQGSEATYESGFVIDKFPISRPNLTFSTLTVSNMSPEDSSIYLCSAHRGQVNTEAFFGQGTRLTVV.

The chain couples TRBV5-4 to TRBJ1-5; 7 bases fit TRBD1. The CDR3 sequence is 13 residues long. The germline gives CDR1 SGHNT, CDR2 YYREEE (reference sequence). Trimming took 5 bases from V and 4 from J; bases not matched to a gene: 3. The CDR3 reads CASSGDRNQPQHF. The CDR3 nucleotides are TGTGCCAGCAGTGGGGACAGAAATCAGCCCCAGCATTTT.

The rearrangement uses TRBV9 and TRBJ2-5; 11 nucleotides agree with TRBD2. The germline gives CDR1 SGDLS, CDR2 YYNGEE. V shed 6 bases and J 4 bases; nucleotides not matched to a gene: 17. The CDR3 is 18 residues long. This chain's CDR3 is CASTTSGSGLANPETQYF. CDR3 bases: TGTGCCAGCACAACTAGCGGGAGCGGACTCGCTAATCCAGAGACCCAGTACTTC. The complete variable domain, with remaining parts taken from reference TRBV9 and TRBJ2-5, reads DSGVTQTPKHLITATGQRVTLRCSPRSGDLSVYWYQQSLDQGLQFLIQYYNGEERAKGNILERFSAQQFPDLHSELNLSSLELGDSALYFCASTTSGSGLANPETQYFGPGTRLLVL.

The gene calls are TRBV25-1 and TRBJ1-1, with a tentative D call TRBD1 (5 bases). Between the trimmed V and J ends, which lost 3 bases and 3 bases, there was a span of 11 bases. Germline V gene sequence: CDR1 MGHDK, CDR2 SYGVNS. The CDR3 totals 14 residues. The CDR3 nucleotides are TGTGCCAGCAGTGAGTCCAGGGCCTACACTGAAGCTTTCTTT. Its protein product is CASSESRAYTEAFF. The complete variable domain, with remaining parts taken from reference TRBV25-1 and TRBJ1-1, reads EADIYQTPRYLVIGTGKKITLECSQTMGHDKMYWYQQDPGMELHLIHYSYGVNSTEKGDLSSESTVSRIRTEHFPLTLESARPSHTSQYLCASSESRAYTEAFFGQGTRLTVV.

This clone has only a few counts. This chain joins TRBV4-1 and TRBJ2-7; D perhaps matches TRBD2 (6 bases). V shed 0 bases and J shed 1 base, with 16 bases lying between them. The V gene's germline CDR1 is MGHRA and CDR2 YSYEKL. There are 17 residues in the CDR3. CDR3 nucleotide sequence: TGCGCCAGCAGCCAAGATCGGGGACGGGAGAGGTCCTACGAGCAGTACTTC. Protein product: CASSQDRGRERSYEQYF.

The V gene is TRBV2, the J gene TRBJ2-7, with D hard to call. V was pared by 1 base and J by 6 bases, with 4 bases between. CDR1 is SNHLY and CDR2 is FYNNEI in the germline V gene. The CDR3 sequence is 11 residues long. As DNA, the CDR3 is TGTGCCAGCAGTGAAGAGAGCGAGCAGTACTTC. Protein: CASSEESEQYF. The whole variable domain, remainder taken from reference TRBV2 and TRBJ2-7, is EPEVTQTPSHQVTQMGQEVILRCVPISNHLYFYWYRQILGQKVEFLVSFYNNEISEKSEIFDDQFSVERPDGSNFTLKIRSTKLEDSAMYFCASSEESEQYFGPGTRLTVT.

This clone has only a few counts. The gene calls are TRBV20-1 and TRBJ2-3; the D call may be TRBD1 or TRBD2 (5 bases each). The CDR3 runs 11 residues. V gave up 6 bases and J gave up 6 bases, with 10 bases separating them. The germline CDR1 and CDR2 sequences are DFQATT and SNEGSKA (reference sequence). CDR3 residues: CSARDGDTQYF. In nucleotides, the CDR3 is TGCAGTGCCCGGGACGGGGATACGCAGTATTTT.

V gene TRBV30 combines with J gene TRBJ1-5; no reliable D call. Between the trimmed V and J ends, which lost 0 bases and 7 bases, there was a span of 13 bases. CDR3 size: 14 residues. The germline gives CDR1 GTSNPN, CDR2 SVGIG (reference sequence). CDR3 nucleotide sequence: TGTGCCTGGAGTGTAGGATCGACTGTCCAGCCCCAGCATTTT. Protein sequence: CAWSVGSTVQPQHF.

This chain uses TRBV4-1 with TRBJ2-1, with TRBD2 matching 10 bases. J lost 8 bases, V lost 6 bases, and 16 bases had no gene match. This CDR3 has 17 amino acids. Germline V gives CDR1 MGHRA, CDR2 YSYEKL. CDR3 DNA sequence: TGCGCCAGCAGGCCCACGCGGGACAGGACTAGCGGATATGAGCAGTTCTTC. It is translated as CASRPTRDRTSGYEQFF.

This clone was detected a few times. This rearrangement joins TRBV7-2 to TRBJ1-1, with unresolved D. Trimming removed 3 bases at V and 1 base at J, with 12 bases between. The CDR3 is 15 amino acids. Germline V gives CDR1 SGHTA, CDR2 FQGNSA. The chain's CDR3 is CASSLMRQPNTEAFF. CDR3 sequence (DNA): TGTGCCAGCAGCTTGATGAGACAACCGAACACTGAAGCTTTCTTT.

This sequence joins TRBV7-3 and TRBJ1-2; 9 nucleotides agree with TRBD1. J was trimmed by 8 bases and V by 2 bases; bases with no gene match: 3. This CDR3 has 13 residues. CDR1 is SGHTA and CDR2 is FQGTGA in the germline V gene. Here the CDR3 DNA reads TGTGCCAGCAGCTTAGGACAGGGGATGGGCTACACCTTC. Amino acid sequence: CASSLGQGMGYTF.

This clone showed up just a few times. The sample has other DNA sequences that encode this CDR3 too. The V call is TRBV9, the J call TRBJ2-3, with 10 bases fitting TRBD1. V gave up 4 bases and J gave up 4 bases; unmatched junction bases: 9. The CDR3 length is 16 residues. The V gene's germline CDR1 is SGDLS and CDR2 YYNGEE. The CDR3 spells CASSPPGQGIADTQYF. CDR3 coding DNA: TGTGCCAGCAGCCCCCCGGGACAGGGGATCGCAGATACGCAGTATTTT.

This clone was seen a handful of times. The chain links TRBV6-5 to TRBJ1-2, with no clear D. Germline V gene sequence: CDR1 MNHEY, CDR2 SVGAGI. V lost 5 bases to trimming and J lost 7 bases, with 11 bases between them. The CDR3 length is 12 residues. CDR3 sequence (DNA): TGTGCCAGCAGTGAAACGGAGGGTGGCTACACCTTC. Protein sequence: CASSETEGGYTF.

The V gene is TRBV25-1, the J gene TRBJ1-1, with TRBD1 identical over 8 bases. The CDR3 covers 15 residues. The ends lost 7 bases at V and 1 base at J; junction bases unmatched: 8. The germline V gene encodes CDR1 MGHDK and CDR2 SYGVNS. CDR3 region: CASTAPGQGNTEAFF. In nucleotides, the CDR3 is TGTGCCAGCACTGCCCCCGGACAGGGGAACACTGAAGCTTTCTTT.

The rearrangement joins TRBV5-1 to TRBJ1-5; D gene unclear. Germline V gene lookup returns CDR1 SGHRS and CDR2 YFSETQ. The CDR3 loop spans 14 amino acids. V was clipped by 0 bases and J by 1 base, with 5 bases between them. The CDR3 region is CASSLAGSNQPQHF. CDR3 bases: TGCGCCAGCAGCTTGGCCGGGAGCAATCAGCCCCAGCATTTT.

This clone was found a few times. J is TRBJ2-5 and V is TRBV29-1; D possibly corresponds to TRBD2 (5 bases). The CDR3 runs 12 residues. V shed 4 bases and J shed 5 bases, with 11 bases lying between them. CDR1 is SQVTM, CDR2 ANQGSEA, per germline. CDR3 in DNA: TGCAGCGTTGCCGACCGAGGGGAGACCCAGTACTTC. It yields the protein CSVADRGETQYF.

V is TRBV2 and J is TRBJ2-2; 10 bases are shared with TRBD1. This CDR3 is 15 amino acids long. CDR1 is SNHLY, CDR2 FYNNEI, per germline. The V and J ends lost 2 bases and 5 bases, in that order; junction bases with no gene match: 2. CDR3 nucleotides: TGTGCCAGCAGTGAAAGGACAGGGGGGACCGGGGAGCTGTTTTTT. Encoded protein: CASSERTGGTGELFF.

The CDR3 DNA sequence: TGTGCCAGCAGTTTGATGCCGGGCCCTTACAATGAGCAGTTCTTC. Amino acid sequence: CASSLMPGPYNEQFF. The rearrangement joins TRBV6-5 to TRBJ2-1; D gene ambiguous. Germline V gene sequence: CDR1 MNHEY, CDR2 SVGAGI. V was shortened by 4 bases and J by 4 bases, with 14 bases between the two germline ends. CDR3 length: 15 amino acids.

This clone was seen only a few times. The CDR3 region is CASSLPGTSGTVSYEQYF. CDR3 nucleotide sequence: TGTGCCAGCAGCTTACCCGGGACTAGCGGGACAGTCTCCTACGAGCAGTACTTC. The chain couples TRBV7-6 to TRBJ2-7; 13 positions agree with TRBD2. The CDR3 totals 18 residues. V dropped 2 bases and J dropped 0; count of bases not matched to a gene: 7. Looked up from germline, CDR1 is SGHVS and CDR2 is FNYEAQ.

This clone was observed a few times. The chain employs TRBV20-1 and TRBJ1-1; perhaps TRBD1 as D (5 bases). CDR1 is DFQATT and CDR2 is SNEGSKA in the germline V gene (reference sequence). CDR3 length equals 11 residues. V was cut by 6 bases and J by 6 bases, with 11 bases left in between. CDR3 in amino acids: CSADRTPEAFF. For the CDR3, the DNA is TGCAGTGCAGACAGAACTCCTGAAGCTTTCTTT.

The chain couples TRBV30 to TRBJ2-6; weak D call: TRBD2 (5 bases). V lost 4 bases to trimming and J lost 3 bases, with 19 bases between them. Germline V gene data show CDR1 as GTSNPN and CDR2 as SVGIG (reference sequence). The CDR3 loop spans 17 amino acids. CDR3: CAWKRAGMWVGANVLTF. The CDR3 bases are TGTGCCTGGAAAAGGGCGGGTATGTGGGTTGGGGCCAACGTCCTGACTTTC.

V is TRBV7-2 and J is TRBJ2-3, with 13 bases that match TRBD2. The CDR3 covers 16 residues. V gave up 5 bases and J gave up 4 bases; unmatched junction bases: 6. The germline CDR1 and CDR2 sequences are SGHTA and FQGNSA. The CDR3 DNA is TGTGCCAGCAGCAAGTGGACTAGCGGGAGACCAGATACGCAGTATTTT. Translation gives CASSKWTSGRPDTQYF. Filled out from reference TRBV7-2 and TRBJ2-3, the complete variable domain reads GAGVSQSPSNKVTEKGKDVELRCDPISGHTALYWYRQSLGQGLEFLIYFQGNSAPDKSGLPSDRFSAERTGGSVSTLTIQRTQQEDSAVYLCASSKWTSGRPDTQYFGPGTRLTVL.